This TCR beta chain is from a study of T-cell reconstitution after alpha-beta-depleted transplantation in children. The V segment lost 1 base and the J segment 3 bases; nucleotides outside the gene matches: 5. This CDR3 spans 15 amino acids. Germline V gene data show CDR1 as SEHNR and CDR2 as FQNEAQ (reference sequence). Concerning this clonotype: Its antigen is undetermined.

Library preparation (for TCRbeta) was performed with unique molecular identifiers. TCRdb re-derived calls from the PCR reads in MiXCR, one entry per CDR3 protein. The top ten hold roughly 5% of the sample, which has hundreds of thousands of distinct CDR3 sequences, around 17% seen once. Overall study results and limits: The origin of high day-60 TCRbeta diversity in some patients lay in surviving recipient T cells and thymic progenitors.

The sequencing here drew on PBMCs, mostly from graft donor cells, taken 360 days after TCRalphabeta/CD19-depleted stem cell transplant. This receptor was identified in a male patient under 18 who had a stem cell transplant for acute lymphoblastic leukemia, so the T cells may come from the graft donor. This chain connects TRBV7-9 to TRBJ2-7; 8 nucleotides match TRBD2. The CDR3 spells CASSLEVAGGYEQYF. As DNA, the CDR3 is TGTGCCAGCAGCTTAGAGGTTGCGGGAGGCTACGAGCAGTACTTC.